What follows are 26 T cell receptor beta chains derived from one specimen sequenced in a study of blood T cell repertoires in COVID-19. Method: immunoSEQ multiplex PCR; TCRdb's copy keeps in-frame clones and lacks some. The table has about 190,000 clones, 60% to 80% seen once. What was sequenced was peripheral blood. The source of these receptors is a man in his 60s with active or convalescent COVID-19.

In nucleotides, the CDR3 is TGTGCCACCAGTGATTTGGGGAGCGGGAGCCCCGGGGAGCTGTTTTTT. Amino acid sequence: CATSDLGSGSPGELFF. The rearrangement joins TRBV24-1 to TRBJ2-2; 8 nucleotides line up with TRBD2. Germline CDR1 and CDR2: KGHDR and SFDVKD. The CDR3 is 16 residues long. J lost 6 bases, V lost 0 bases, and 5 bases had no gene match.

V usage is TRBV28 and J usage is TRBJ2-5, with D possibly matching TRBD1 (7 bases). V gave up 2 bases and J gave up 4 bases, with 26 bases separating them. Germline-derived CDR1 and CDR2 are MDHEN and SYDVKM. This CDR3 is built from 19 residues. The CDR3 nucleotides are TGTGCCAGCAGTTTAGAGGGACGCTATACAGGGGCGGGGAGAGAGACCCAGTACTTC. Encoded protein: CASSLEGRYTGAGRETQYF.

The gene calls are TRBV28 and TRBJ1-5, with D maybe TRBD1 (6 bases). Trimming cost V 2 bases and J 2 bases, with 10 bases left between them. The V gene's germline CDR1 is MDHEN and CDR2 SYDVKM. The CDR3 has 15 amino acids. The chain's CDR3 is CASSLPRGGNQPQHF. CDR3 nucleotide sequence: TGTGCCAGCAGTTTACCCAGGGGTGGCAATCAGCCCCAGCATTTT.

This chain joins TRBV6-5 and TRBJ2-1, with 8 bases matching TRBD2. The CDR3 consists of 12 residues. Germline V gives CDR1 MNHEY, CDR2 SVGAGI. V shed 6 bases, J shed 16 bases, and the junction held 11 bases outside the gene matches. CDR3 protein: CASRTSAGGHFF. CDR3 coding DNA: TGTGCCAGCAGAACTTCGGCGGGAGGCCATTTCTTC.

The rearrangement links TRBV2 to TRBJ2-1, with 7 positions matching TRBD1. Per the germline V gene, CDR1 is SNHLY and CDR2 is FYNNEI. J gave up 8 bases and V 2 bases, and 3 bases lay outside the gene matches. The CDR3 totals 13 residues. The CDR3: CASSERGRDEQFF. The CDR3 DNA reads TGTGCCAGCAGTGAAAGGGGGCGCGATGAGCAGTTCTTC.

The chain links TRBV7-2 to TRBJ2-2, with a possible D match to TRBD2 (6 bases). The V gene's germline CDR1 is SGHTA and CDR2 FQGNSA. The CDR3 sequence is 14 residues long. Trimming stripped 5 bases from V and 4 bases from J, with 11 bases between. The CDR3 sequence: CASSTGLRTGELFF. The CDR3 region has the DNA TGTGCCAGCAGCACGGGACTCCGCACCGGGGAGCTGTTTTTT. Variable domain in full (rest from reference TRBV7-2 and TRBJ2-2): GAGVSQSPSNKVTEKGKDVELRCDPISGHTALYWYRQSLGQGLEFLIYFQGNSAPDKSGLPSDRFSAERTGGSVSTLTIQRTQQEDSAVYLCASSTGLRTGELFFGEGSRLTVL.

The J gene is TRBJ2-7, the V gene TRBV5-4, with TRBD2 identical over 8 bases. CDR1 is SGHNT, CDR2 YYREEE, per germline (reference sequence). The trim removed 4 bases at V and 6 bases at J, leaving 12 bases unmatched. The CDR3 length is 15 residues. The CDR3 DNA reads as TGTGCCAGCAGCCGCGTTGGCGGGAGGAAAGGCGAGCAGTACTTC. It translates to CASSRVGGRKGEQYF.

This chain connects TRBV15 to TRBJ2-7, with 9 bases that match TRBD1. Unmatched junction bases numbered 5, after V lost 3 bases and J lost 5 bases. The CDR3 contains 14 residues. Germline assignment: CDR1 LNHNV and CDR2 YYDKDF (reference sequence). CDR3 residues: CATSRGGQGHEQYF. Written as DNA, the CDR3 is TGTGCCACCAGCAGGGGAGGACAGGGGCACGAGCAGTACTTC.

The chain links TRBV6-1 to TRBJ1-5; 12 nucleotides line up with TRBD1. The CDR3 runs 16 residues. The V gene end was trimmed by 3 bases and the J gene end by 6 bases; junction bases not matched to a gene: 6. Germline V gene sequence: CDR1 MNHNS, CDR2 SASEGT. CDR3 bases: TGTGCCAGCAGTGATTCGGGACAGGGGGCAGCTCAGCCCCAGCATTTT. Amino acid sequence: CASSDSGQGAAQPQHF.

This clone came up once. This chain joins TRBV5-1 and TRBJ2-7, with 12 bases matching TRBD2. The CDR3 loop spans 16 amino acids. CDR1 is SGHRS, CDR2 YFSETQ, per germline. J lost 1 base, V lost 4 bases, and 6 bases had no gene match. CDR3 region: CASSTQTSGSSYEQYF. The CDR3, as DNA: TGCGCCAGCAGCACCCAGACTAGCGGGAGTTCCTACGAGCAGTACTTC. Variable domain in full (rest from reference TRBV5-1 and TRBJ2-7): KAGVTQTPRYLIKTRGQQVTLSCSPISGHRSVSWYQQTPGQGLQFLFEYFSETQRNKGNFPGRFSGRQFSNSRSEMNVSTLELGDSALYLCASSTQTSGSSYEQYFGPGTRLTVT.

The V gene is TRBV19, the J gene TRBJ2-3, with a possible D match to TRBD2 (6 bases). Germline-derived CDR1 and CDR2 are LNHDA and SQIVND (reference sequence). The CDR3 is 14 residues long. V shed 6 bases and J shed 1 base, with 11 bases lying between them. In DNA form, the CDR3 reads TGTGCCAGTAGCTTGAAGCGGGGCACAGATACGCAGTATTTT. This sequence encodes CASSLKRGTDTQYF.

The count of this clone is one. The J gene is TRBJ2-1, the V gene TRBV15; tentatively, D is TRBD2 (5 bases). This CDR3 is built from 16 residues. Trimming took off 3 bases at V and 5 bases at J, with 17 bases between the two ends. Germline values: CDR1 LNHNV, CDR2 YYDKDF (reference sequence). This chain's CDR3 is CATSRRWGVVDNEQFF. The CDR3 nucleotides are TGTGCCACCAGCAGGCGTTGGGGAGTTGTGGACAATGAGCAGTTCTTC.

V usage is TRBV28 and J usage is TRBJ2-1; D uncertain. Germline CDR1 MDHEN, CDR2 SYDVKM. This CDR3 contains 13 residues. Trimming pared 8 bases from V and 4 bases from J, leaving 12 bases between. The CDR3 loop reads CASRKQSYNEQFF. The CDR3 coding sequence is TGTGCCAGCCGCAAACAGAGTTACAATGAGCAGTTCTTC.

The rearrangement uses TRBV19 and TRBJ2-3; 7 positions agree with TRBD1. The CDR3 spans 13 residues. Looked up from germline, CDR1 is LNHDA and CDR2 is SQIVND (reference sequence). The ends lost 9 bases at V and 4 bases at J; junction bases unmatched: 7. The CDR3: CASRRGPADTQYF. The CDR3 DNA reads as TGTGCCAGCCGTAGGGGGCCCGCAGATACGCAGTATTTT.

This clone was detected only once. The CDR3 nucleotides read TGTGCCAGCAGCCGGGGGGAGGGGAACACTGAAGCTTTCTTT. Translating it yields CASSRGEGNTEAFF. The V gene is TRBV7-9, the J gene TRBJ1-1; D perhaps matches TRBD1 (5 bases). The CDR3 covers 14 residues. Trimming stripped 5 bases from V and 1 base from J, with 11 bases between. Germline loops: CDR1 SEHNR, CDR2 FQNEAQ (reference sequence).

The V and J genes are TRBV24-1 and TRBJ2-1; 11 nucleotides line up with TRBD2. Germline V gives CDR1 KGHDR, CDR2 SFDVKD. The CDR3 consists of 16 residues. The V gene end was trimmed by 5 bases and the J gene end by 4 bases; junction bases not matched to a gene: 6. The DNA of the CDR3 is TGTGCCACCAGTGCTCCGGGACTAGCGGATTACAATGAGCAGTTCTTC. Translation gives CATSAPGLADYNEQFF.

The chain has TRBV4-2 and TRBJ2-7, with TRBD2 matching 13 bases. V gave up 1 base and J gave up 2 bases; unmatched junction bases: 14. There are 20 residues in the CDR3. CDR1 and CDR2 from the germline V gene are LGHNA and YNFKEQ. The CDR3 loop reads CASSQAPIGTSGALAYEQYF. The CDR3 bases are TGTGCCAGCAGCCAAGCACCTATTGGGACTAGCGGGGCACTGGCCTACGAGCAGTACTTC.

The rearrangement uses TRBV28 and TRBJ2-6; D is perhaps TRBD1 (6 bases). Germline CDR1 MDHEN, CDR2 SYDVKM. V gave up 5 bases and J gave up 7 bases, with 9 bases separating them. The length of the CDR3 is 13 residues. The CDR3 DNA reads TGTGCCAGCAGTCGACAGGATGCCAACGTCCTGACTTTC. It translates to CASSRQDANVLTF.

This clone was detected once. The V and J genes are TRBV6-5 and TRBJ1-2; 7 bases are shared with TRBD1. Germline CDR1 reads MNHEY; CDR2 reads SVGAGI. The CDR3 length is 11 residues. V was pared by 6 bases and J by 8 bases, with 3 bases of the junction left unmatched. In nucleotides, the CDR3 is TGTGCCAGCAGGGGACAGACGGGCTACACCTTC. Amino acid sequence: CASRGQTGYTF.

This chain uses TRBV29-1 with TRBJ1-2; 9 nucleotides agree with TRBD1. This CDR3 is 14 amino acids long. Per germline, CDR1 SQVTM and CDR2 ANQGSEA. The ends lost 4 bases at V and 8 bases at J; junction bases unmatched: 11. Here the CDR3 reads CSVAQSQGAGGYTF. The CDR3 bases are TGCAGCGTTGCCCAATCACAGGGGGCGGGCGGCTACACCTTC.

This chain uses TRBV5-6 with TRBJ2-6; 8 bases are shared with TRBD2. CDR1 SGHDT and CDR2 YYEEEE come from the germline V gene. The CDR3 length is 19 residues. The ends lost 0 bases at V and 1 base at J; junction bases unmatched: 9. The CDR3 spells CASSLGRAGVRSGANVLTF. In DNA form, the CDR3 reads TGTGCCAGCAGCTTGGGAAGAGCGGGAGTAAGGTCTGGGGCCAACGTCCTGACTTTC.

This clone was counted many times. The V gene is TRBV28, the J gene TRBJ1-5; D gene uncertain. Trimming took 4 bases from V and 9 from J, leaving 13 bases between them. This CDR3 is built from 13 residues. CDR1 and CDR2 (germline): MDHEN, SYDVKM. The CDR3 is CASSSPTIGPQHF. The CDR3 DNA reads TGTGCCAGCAGTTCCCCGACTATAGGGCCCCAGCATTTT. Using reference TRBV28 and TRBJ1-5 for the parts outside the CDR3, the full variable domain is DVKVTQSSRYLVKRTGEKVFLECVQDMDHENMFWYRQDPGLGLRLIYFSYDVKMKEKGDIPEGYSVSREKKERFSLILESASTNQTSMYLCASSSPTIGPQHFGDGTRLSIL.

This sequence joins TRBV12-3 or TRBV12-4 and TRBJ2-3; D gene uncertain. V gave up 8 bases and J gave up 11 bases, with 8 bases separating them. The CDR3 spans 9 residues. CDR3 nucleotide sequence: TGTGCCAGCGGGCTTAAGCAGTATTTT. Translated: CASGLKQYF.

The chain links TRBV2 to TRBJ1-5; no firm D call. The CDR3 is made up of 13 amino acids. V dropped 4 bases and J dropped 2 bases, with 6 bases sitting between them. Germline V CDR1 and CDR2: SNHLY, FYNNEI. For the CDR3, the DNA is TGTGCCAGCAGTGCAGAGGGCAATCAGCCCCAGCATTTT. This gives the protein CASSAEGNQPQHF.

The chain couples TRBV11-1 to TRBJ2-5; 10 bases map to TRBD2. Germline CDR1 SGHAT, CDR2 FQDESV (reference sequence). The trim removed 4 bases at V and 2 bases at J, leaving 7 bases unmatched. This CDR3 comprises 16 residues. The CDR3 coding sequence is TGTGCCAGCAGCTCTAGCGGGAGAACCCTACAAGAGACCCAGTACTTC. This encodes CASSSSGRTLQETQYF.

As DNA, the CDR3 is TGTGCCAGCAGTTTCTACAGGGGATCGAACATTCAGTACTTC. It yields the protein CASSFYRGSNIQYF. The chain combines TRBV28 with TRBJ2-4; 7 nucleotides agree with TRBD1. The CDR3 is made up of 14 amino acids. Germline lookup yields CDR1 MDHEN and CDR2 SYDVKM. Germline trimming cut 3 bases from V and 7 bases from J; bases unmatched to any gene: 6.